The present T cell receptor beta chain was sequenced within a study of cytomegalovirus exposure and HLA in healthy donors. Study findings and constraints: Investigators reported 150 to 200 TCR beta chains as tied to cytomegalovirus. Evidence from a later analysis indicated that most CMV-associated TCR beta chains looked HLA-restricted.

In its sample, this clone was seen a few times. The antigen remains unidentified. With 60 Vbeta and 13 Jbeta primers, the PCR was carried out. Generated by immunoSEQ multiplex PCR, the TCRdb table keeps only in-frame clones and is missing some. The table has approximately 210,000 clones, around 79% seen once. The CDR3 loop spans 14 amino acids. The germline V gene encodes CDR1 SGHRS and CDR2 YFSETQ. The trim removed 4 bases at V and 5 bases at J, leaving 4 bases unmatched. The sequencing input was PBMCs. The chain combines TRBV5-1 with TRBJ1-4, with 8 positions matching TRBD1. This TCR was sampled from a woman between 45 and 65 years old in good health and CMV-seronegative. The CDR3 spells CASSITGGNEKLFF. CDR3 DNA sequence: TGCGCCAGCAGCATAACAGGGGGGAATGAAAAACTGTTTTTT.